The 8 T cell receptor beta chains below all came from one sample that was sequenced in a study of blood T cell repertoires in COVID-19. The protocol was immunoSEQ multiplex PCR, while the TCRdb copy is restricted to in-frame clones and leaves out a portion. The profile shows around 78,000 clones, over 80% of them singletons. The sample was peripheral blood. These receptor sequences come from a human donor in a cohort sampled during active COVID-19.

This chain links TRBV2 with TRBJ2-5, with a weak D call TRBD1 (5 bases). The V end was cut by 8 bases, the J end by 3 bases, with 13 bases between. The CDR3 consists of 13 residues. Germline assignment: CDR1 SNHLY and CDR2 FYNNEI. The CDR3 nucleotides are TGTGCCAGCGGTAGGGGAATGGAAGAGACCCAGTACTTC. It encodes CASGRGMEETQYF.

V and J are TRBV5-1 and TRBJ2-3; D possibly corresponds to TRBD1 (6 bases). There are 15 residues in the CDR3. The V and J ends lost 3 bases and 5 bases respectively, with 16 bases between them. In germline, CDR1 is SGHRS, CDR2 YFSETQ. CDR3 residues: CASSWGQGIGDTQYF. The CDR3 DNA sequence: TGCGCCAGCAGCTGGGGGCAGGGGATTGGAGATACGCAGTATTTT.

CDR3 residues: CASSQAGNYEQYF. CDR3 in DNA: TGTGCCAGCAGCCAAGCGGGCAACTACGAGCAGTACTTC. The V gene is TRBV11-1, the J gene TRBJ2-7, with D perhaps TRBD2 (6 bases). V was trimmed by 5 bases and J by 3 bases, leaving 11 bases between them. CDR3 length: 13 amino acids. CDR1 and CDR2 from the germline V gene are SGHAT and FQDESV (reference sequence).

V gene TRBV4-2 combines with J gene TRBJ2-7; 10 bases are a match to TRBD1. Germline trimming cut 1 base from V and 2 bases from J; bases unmatched to any gene: 5. The CDR3 loop spans 16 amino acids. In germline, CDR1 is LGHNA, CDR2 YNFKEQ. CDR3 sequence reads: CASSQAYGQGAYEQYF. As DNA, the CDR3 is TGTGCCAGCAGCCAAGCCTACGGACAGGGGGCCTACGAGCAGTACTTC.

The chain is built from TRBV3-1 (or the pseudogene TRBV3-2) and TRBJ1-5; a weak D match, TRBD1 (5 bases). The V gene lost 3 bases and the J gene lost 9 bases, with 15 bases spanning the gap. This CDR3 is built from 14 residues. CDR1 is LGHDT, CDR2 YNNKEL, per germline (reference sequence). The CDR3 DNA is TGTGCCAGCAGCCAGTGGGGGGAGGCTTCGCCCCAGCATTTT. Its translation: CASSQWGEASPQHF.

The chain combines TRBV7-8 with TRBJ2-5; D may be TRBD1 (6 bases). Deletions cut 1 base from V and 1 base from J, with 13 bases between. The germline V gene has CDR1 SGHVS and CDR2 FQNEAQ. The CDR3 extends over 16 amino acids. The CDR3 reads CASSLGYRDTQETQYF. DNA of the CDR3: TGTGCCAGCAGCTTAGGTTACCGGGACACCCAAGAGACCCAGTACTTC.

This clone turned up a few times. The chain links TRBV7-6 to TRBJ2-1, with 9 bases matching TRBD2. This CDR3 comprises 13 residues. CDR1 is SGHVS, CDR2 FNYEAQ, per germline. V dropped 3 bases and J dropped 6; count of bases not matched to a gene: 0. The CDR3 loop reads CASSFSGGNEQFF. For the CDR3, the DNA is TGTGCCAGCAGCTTTAGCGGGGGCAATGAGCAGTTCTTC.

The chain has TRBV5-1 and TRBJ1-1; weak D call: TRBD1 (5 bases). Germline V gene lookup returns CDR1 SGHRS and CDR2 YFSETQ. The CDR3 is made up of 15 amino acids. Trimming took off 4 bases at V and 5 bases at J, with 18 bases between the two ends. CDR3 amino acids: CASSMQGLPTTEAFF. For the CDR3, the DNA is TGCGCCAGCAGCATGCAGGGATTACCTACGACTGAAGCTTTCTTT. Full variable domain (outside the CDR3, taken from reference TRBV5-1 and TRBJ1-1): KAGVTQTPRYLIKTRGQQVTLSCSPISGHRSVSWYQQTPGQGLQFLFEYFSETQRNKGNFPGRFSGRQFSNSRSEMNVSTLELGDSALYLCASSMQGLPTTEAFFGQGTRLTVV.